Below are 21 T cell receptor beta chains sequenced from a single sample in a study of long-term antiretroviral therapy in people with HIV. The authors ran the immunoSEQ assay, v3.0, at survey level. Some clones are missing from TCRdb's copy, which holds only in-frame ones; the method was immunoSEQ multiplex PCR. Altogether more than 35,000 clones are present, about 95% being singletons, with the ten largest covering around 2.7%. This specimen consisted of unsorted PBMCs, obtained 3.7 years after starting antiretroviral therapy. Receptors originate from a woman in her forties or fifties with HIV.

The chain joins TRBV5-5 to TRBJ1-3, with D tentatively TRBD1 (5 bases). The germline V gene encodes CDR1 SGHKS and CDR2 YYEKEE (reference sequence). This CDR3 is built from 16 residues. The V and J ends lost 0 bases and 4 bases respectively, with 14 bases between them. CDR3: CASSLAIGAEGNTIYF. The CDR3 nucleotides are TGTGCCAGCAGCTTGGCTATAGGGGCGGAAGGAAACACCATATATTTT. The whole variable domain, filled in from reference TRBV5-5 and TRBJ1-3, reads DAGVTQSPTHLIKTRGQQVTLRCSPISGHKSVSWYQQVLGQGPQFIFQYYEKEERGRGNFPDRFSARQFPNYSSELNVNALLLGDSALYLCASSLAIGAEGNTIYFGEGSWLTVV.

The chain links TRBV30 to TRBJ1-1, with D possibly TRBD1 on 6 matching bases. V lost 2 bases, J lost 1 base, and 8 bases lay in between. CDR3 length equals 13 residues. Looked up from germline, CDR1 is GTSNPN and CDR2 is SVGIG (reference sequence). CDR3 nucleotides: TGTGCCTGGAGTATAGGGGGGAACACTGAAGCTTTCTTT. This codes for CAWSIGGNTEAFF.

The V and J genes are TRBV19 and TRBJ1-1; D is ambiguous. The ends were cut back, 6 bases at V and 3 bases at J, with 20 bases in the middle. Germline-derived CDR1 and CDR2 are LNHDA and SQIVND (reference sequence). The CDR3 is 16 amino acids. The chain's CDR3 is CASSYRRGIGDTEAFF. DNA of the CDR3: TGTGCCAGTAGCTATCGACGGGGAATCGGAGACACTGAAGCTTTCTTT. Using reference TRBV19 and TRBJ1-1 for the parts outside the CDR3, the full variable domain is DGGITQSPKYLFRKEGQNVTLSCEQNLNHDAMYWYRQDPGQGLRLIYYSQIVNDFQKGDIAEGYSVSREKKESFPLTVTSAQKNPTAFYLCASSYRRGIGDTEAFFGQGTRLTVV.

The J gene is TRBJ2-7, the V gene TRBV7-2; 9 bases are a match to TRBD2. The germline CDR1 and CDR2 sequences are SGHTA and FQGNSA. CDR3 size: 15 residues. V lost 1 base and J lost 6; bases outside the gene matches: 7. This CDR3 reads CASSLVGGGAREQYF. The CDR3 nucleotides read TGTGCCAGCAGCTTAGTCGGCGGGGGGGCGCGCGAGCAGTACTTC. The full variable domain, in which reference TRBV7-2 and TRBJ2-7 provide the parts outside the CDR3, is GAGVSQSPSNKVTEKGKDVELRCDPISGHTALYWYRQSLGQGLEFLIYFQGNSAPDKSGLPSDRFSAERTGGSVSTLTIQRTQQEDSAVYLCASSLVGGGAREQYFGPGTRLTVT.

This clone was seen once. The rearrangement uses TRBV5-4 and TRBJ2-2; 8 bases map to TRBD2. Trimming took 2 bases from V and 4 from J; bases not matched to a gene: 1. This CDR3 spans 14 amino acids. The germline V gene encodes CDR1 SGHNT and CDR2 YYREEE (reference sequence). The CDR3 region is CASSLAGVTGELFF. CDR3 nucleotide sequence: TGTGCCAGCAGCTTAGCGGGGGTCACCGGGGAGCTGTTTTTT.

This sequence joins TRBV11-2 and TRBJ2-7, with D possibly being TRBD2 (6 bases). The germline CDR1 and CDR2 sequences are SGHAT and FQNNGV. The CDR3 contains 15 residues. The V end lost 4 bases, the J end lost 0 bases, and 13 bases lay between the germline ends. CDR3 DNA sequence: TGTGCCAGCAGCTCCCACTCGGAGGGCTCCTACGAGCAGTACTTC. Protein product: CASSSHSEGSYEQYF.

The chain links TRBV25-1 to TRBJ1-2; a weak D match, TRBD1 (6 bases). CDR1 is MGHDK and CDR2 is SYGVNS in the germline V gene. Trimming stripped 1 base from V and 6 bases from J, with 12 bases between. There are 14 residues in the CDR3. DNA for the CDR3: TGTGCCAGCAGTGAATGGGGGCAGGGAGATGGCTACACCTTC. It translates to CASSEWGQGDGYTF.

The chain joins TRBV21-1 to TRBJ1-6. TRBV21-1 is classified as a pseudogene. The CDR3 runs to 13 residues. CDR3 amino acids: CASSLRVDGPLHF. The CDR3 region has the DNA TGTGCCAGCAGCTTAAGGGTAGACGGACCCCTCCACTTT.

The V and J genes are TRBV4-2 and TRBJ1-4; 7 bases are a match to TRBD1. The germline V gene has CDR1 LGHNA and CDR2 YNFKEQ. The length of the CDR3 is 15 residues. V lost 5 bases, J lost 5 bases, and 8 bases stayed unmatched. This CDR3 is CASSGRQGTNEKLFF. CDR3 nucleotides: TGTGCCAGCAGCGGGAGACAGGGCACCAATGAAAAACTGTTTTTT.

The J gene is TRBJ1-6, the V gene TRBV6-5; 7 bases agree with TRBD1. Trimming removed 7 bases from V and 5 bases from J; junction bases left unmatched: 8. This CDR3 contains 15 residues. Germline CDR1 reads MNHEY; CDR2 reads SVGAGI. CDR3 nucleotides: TGTGCCAGCACCTCAGGGGGTCCCGATAATTCACCCCTCCACTTT. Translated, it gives CASTSGGPDNSPLHF.

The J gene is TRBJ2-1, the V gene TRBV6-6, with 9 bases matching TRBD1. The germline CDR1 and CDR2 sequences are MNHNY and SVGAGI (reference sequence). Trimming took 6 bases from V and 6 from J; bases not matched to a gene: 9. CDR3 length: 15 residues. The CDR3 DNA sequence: TGTGCCAGCAGCGGCGGGACAGGGAAGATCAATGAGCAGTTCTTC. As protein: CASSGGTGKINEQFF.

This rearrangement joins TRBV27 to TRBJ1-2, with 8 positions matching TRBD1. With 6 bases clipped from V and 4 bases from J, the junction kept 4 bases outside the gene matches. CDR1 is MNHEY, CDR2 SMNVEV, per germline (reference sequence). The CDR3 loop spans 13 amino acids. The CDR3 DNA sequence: TGTGCCAGCAGGATCGGACAGGGCTATGGCTACACCTTC. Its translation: CASRIGQGYGYTF.

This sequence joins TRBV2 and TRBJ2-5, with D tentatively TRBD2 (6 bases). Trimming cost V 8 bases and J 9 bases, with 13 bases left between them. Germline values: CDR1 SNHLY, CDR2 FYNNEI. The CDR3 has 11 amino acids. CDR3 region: CASDGGRAQYF. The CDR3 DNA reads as TGTGCCAGCGATGGGGGGAGAGCCCAGTACTTC.

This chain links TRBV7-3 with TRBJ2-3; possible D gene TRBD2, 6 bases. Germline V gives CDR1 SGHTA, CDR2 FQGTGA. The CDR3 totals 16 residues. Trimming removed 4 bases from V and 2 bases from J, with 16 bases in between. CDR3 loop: CASSSNWGEPTDTQYF. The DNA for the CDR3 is TGTGCCAGCAGCTCCAATTGGGGGGAGCCCACAGATACGCAGTATTTT.

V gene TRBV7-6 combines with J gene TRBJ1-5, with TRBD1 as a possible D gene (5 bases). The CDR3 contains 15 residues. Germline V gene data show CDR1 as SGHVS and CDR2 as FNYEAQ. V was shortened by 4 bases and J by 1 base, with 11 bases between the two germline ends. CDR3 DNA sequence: TGTGCCAGCAGCTCCCAGGGAGGAAGCAATCAGCCCCAGCATTTT. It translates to CASSSQGGSNQPQHF. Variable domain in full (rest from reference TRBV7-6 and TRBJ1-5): GAGVSQSPRYKVTKRGQDVALRCDPISGHVSLYWYRQALGQGPEFLTYFNYEAQQDKSGLPNDRFSAERPEGSISTLTIQRTEQRDSAMYRCASSSQGGSNQPQHFGDGTRLSIL.

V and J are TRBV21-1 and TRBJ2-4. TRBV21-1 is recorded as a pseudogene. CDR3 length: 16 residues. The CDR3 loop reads CASSFPGTEAKNIQYF. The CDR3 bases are TGTGCCAGCAGCTTCCCCGGGACCGAAGCCAAAAACATTCAGTACTTC.

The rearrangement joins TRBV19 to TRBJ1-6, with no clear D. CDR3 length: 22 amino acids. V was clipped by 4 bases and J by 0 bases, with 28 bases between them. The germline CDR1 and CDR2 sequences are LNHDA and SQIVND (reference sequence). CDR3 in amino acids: CASSRSLPSLLAVSSYNSPLHF. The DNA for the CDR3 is TGTGCCAGTAGTAGGAGCCTGCCCTCTCTGTTGGCCGTAAGCTCCTATAATTCACCCCTCCACTTT.

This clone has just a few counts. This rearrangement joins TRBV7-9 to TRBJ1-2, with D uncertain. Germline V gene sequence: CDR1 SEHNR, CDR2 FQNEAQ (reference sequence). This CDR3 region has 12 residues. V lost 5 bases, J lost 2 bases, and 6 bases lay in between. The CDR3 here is CASSHSNYGYTF. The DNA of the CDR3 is TGTGCCAGCAGCCATTCGAACTATGGCTACACCTTC.

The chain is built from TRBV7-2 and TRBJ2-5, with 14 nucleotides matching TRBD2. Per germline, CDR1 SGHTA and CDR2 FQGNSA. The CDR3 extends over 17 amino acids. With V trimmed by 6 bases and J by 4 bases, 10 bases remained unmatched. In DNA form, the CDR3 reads TGTGCCAGCAGACCCGGGACTAGCGGGGGCCCGGGAGAGACCCAGTACTTC. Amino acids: CASRPGTSGGPGETQYF.

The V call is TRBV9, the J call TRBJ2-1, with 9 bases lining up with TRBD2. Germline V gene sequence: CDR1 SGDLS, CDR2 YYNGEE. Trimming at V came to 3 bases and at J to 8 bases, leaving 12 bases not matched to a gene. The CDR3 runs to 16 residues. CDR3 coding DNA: TGTGCCAGCAGCGGCTCTAGCGGGGTAGGAACCCATGAGCAGTTCTTC. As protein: CASSGSSGVGTHEQFF.

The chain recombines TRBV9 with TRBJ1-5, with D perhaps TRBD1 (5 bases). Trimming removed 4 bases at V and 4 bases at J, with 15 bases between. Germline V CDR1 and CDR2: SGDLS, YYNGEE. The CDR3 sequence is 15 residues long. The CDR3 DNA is TGTGCCAGCAGCCCATTCGGGGGGGAAAATCAGCCCCAGCATTTT. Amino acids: CASSPFGGENQPQHF.